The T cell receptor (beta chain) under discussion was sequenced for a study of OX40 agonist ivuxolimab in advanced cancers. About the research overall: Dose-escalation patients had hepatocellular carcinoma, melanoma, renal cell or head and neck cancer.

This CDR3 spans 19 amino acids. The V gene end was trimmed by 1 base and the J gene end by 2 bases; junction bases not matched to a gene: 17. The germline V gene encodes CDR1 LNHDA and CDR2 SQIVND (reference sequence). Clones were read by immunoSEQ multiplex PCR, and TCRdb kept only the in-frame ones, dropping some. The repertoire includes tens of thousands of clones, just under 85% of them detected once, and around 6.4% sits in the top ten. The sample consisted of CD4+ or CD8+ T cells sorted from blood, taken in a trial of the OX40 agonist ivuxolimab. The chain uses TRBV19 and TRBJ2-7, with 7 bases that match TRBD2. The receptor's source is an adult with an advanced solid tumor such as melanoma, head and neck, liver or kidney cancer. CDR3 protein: CASSIGLGQLLRGTYEQYF. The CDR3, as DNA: TGTGCCAGTAGTATAGGTTTGGGCCAACTATTGCGGGGGACCTACGAGCAGTACTTC.